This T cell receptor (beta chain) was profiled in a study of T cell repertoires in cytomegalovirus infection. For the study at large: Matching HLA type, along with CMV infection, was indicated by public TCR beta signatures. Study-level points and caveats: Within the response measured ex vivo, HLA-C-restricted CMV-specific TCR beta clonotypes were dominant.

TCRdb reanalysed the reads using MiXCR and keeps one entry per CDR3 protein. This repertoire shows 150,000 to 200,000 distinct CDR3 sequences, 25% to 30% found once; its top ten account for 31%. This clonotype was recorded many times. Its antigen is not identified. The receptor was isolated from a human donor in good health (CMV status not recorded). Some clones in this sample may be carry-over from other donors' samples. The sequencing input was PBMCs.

CDR3 DNA sequence: TGTGCCAGCAGCTTGACAGGCTACAATGAGCAGTTCTTC. It codes for CASSLTGYNEQFF. The chain carries TRBV7-3 and TRBJ2-1, with D possibly matching TRBD1 (6 bases). The CDR3 has 13 residues. The germline V and J ends were trimmed by 3 bases and 3 bases, with 6 bases remaining between them. The V gene's germline CDR1 is SGHTA and CDR2 FQGTGA.